The entry that follows covers one T cell receptor (beta chain) sequence. This sample was included in a study of monozygotic twins with inflammatory bowel disease. UMIs were attached via template switching, each with a 6-nucleotide sample barcode. TCRdb reworked the 5' RACE reads into one entry per CDR3 protein, no DNA. In total, the table holds about 150,000 distinct CDR3 sequences. Germline-derived CDR1 and CDR2 are SGHNT and YYREEE (reference sequence). The CDR3 runs 14 residues. Sequencing input: blood. The receptor was derived from a human donor with ulcerative colitis or Crohn's disease, or a healthy co-twin of an affected twin (not recorded which). The chain employs TRBV5-4 and TRBJ2-7; the D call from TCRdb, TRBD2, cannot be confirmed without DNA. Here the CDR3 reads CASSLNAGAGEQYF.